This T cell receptor (beta chain) was identified during a study of blood T cell repertoires in COVID-19. Whole-study context: The United States, Italy and Spain supplied acute and convalescent COVID-19 samples.

V lost 5 bases and J lost 6; bases outside the gene matches: 11. Per the germline V gene, CDR1 is LNHNV and CDR2 is YYDKDF (reference sequence). This CDR3 spans 15 amino acids. The data were produced by immunoSEQ multiplex PCR, yet TCRdb's version contains in-frame clones alone and is incomplete. The table has 200,000 to 250,000 clones, 80% to 90% seen once. Material: peripheral blood. The rearrangement uses TRBV15 and TRBJ2-3; 7 bases align to TRBD1. The clonotype was recovered from a man aged 35-49 years with acute or convalescent COVID-19. The CDR3 sequence: CATSFEGQSIDTQYF. CDR3 bases: TGTGCCACCAGCTTCGAGGGACAGTCTATTGATACGCAGTATTTT. The entire variable domain, with the rest obtained from reference TRBV15 and TRBJ2-3, is as follows: DAMVIQNPRYQVTQFGKPVTLSCSQTLNHNVMYWYQQKSSQAPKLLFHYYDKDFNNEADTPDNFQSRRPNTSFCFLDIRSPGLGDTAMYLCATSFEGQSIDTQYFGPGTRLTVL.